This is a list of T cell receptor beta chains from one sample in a study of shared clonotypes between healthy human individuals. Sequencing was performed with immunoSEQ multiplex PCR; in TCRdb, only in-frame clones are kept and a portion is missing. Of over 400,000 clones listed, more than 75% were seen once; the top ten hold more than 10%. Sequenced material: PBMCs. The receptors come from a middle-aged woman in good health. Some clones in this sample may be carry-over from other donors' samples. CDR3s include the opening cysteine and the closing phenylalanine or tryptophan. The D gene is left open where the match is weak. The size of a clone is reported for some rows only, either as once, few or many, or as a class for expanded clones.

size: .
J: TRBJ2-3
V: TRBV7-9
D: .
DNA: TGTGCCAGCAGCCTCTACATAACCTGGGGCACAGATACGCAGTATTTT
CDR3: CASSLYITWGTDTQYF

size: few
J: TRBJ1-2
V: TRBV5-6
D: .
DNA: TGTGCCAGCAGCTTACCGCAGGACTATGGCTACACCTTC
CDR3: CASSLPQDYGYTF

size: .
J: TRBJ2-7
V: TRBV5-1
D: TRBD1
DNA: TGCGCCAGCACCTCCGGGACAGGCGATTACGAGCAGTACTTC
CDR3: CASTSGTGDYEQYF

size: once
J: TRBJ2-1
V: TRBV28
D: .
DNA: TGTGCCAGCAGTTGGAGGGTTGAGCAGTTCTTC
CDR3: CASSWRVEQFF

size: .
J: TRBJ1-1
V: TRBV19
D: TRBD1
DNA: TGTGCCAGTAGTCACCGGGACAGGGGGGAGAACGCTGAAGCTTTCTTT
CDR3: CASSHRDRGENAEAFF

size: .
J: TRBJ2-2
V: TRBV5-1
D: TRBD2
DNA: TGCGCCAGCAGCCTGGGACTAGCGGGAGCGACCACCGGGGAGCTGTTTTTT
CDR3: CASSLGLAGATTGELFF

size: once
J: TRBJ1-3
V: TRBV9
D: .
DNA: TGTGCCAGCAGCGGGTCGTTTGGAAACACCATATATTTT
CDR3: CASSGSFGNTIYF

size: few
J: TRBJ2-1
V: TRBV9
D: .
DNA: TGTGCCAGCAGCCCCCCGGGGCAGCGGGTATACAATGAGCAGTTCTTC
CDR3: CASSPPGQRVYNEQFF

size: .
J: TRBJ2-2
V: TRBV7-9
D: .
DNA: TGTGCCAGCAGCTTAACCCCCGGGGAGCTGTTTTTT
CDR3: CASSLTPGELFF

size: .
J: TRBJ2-7
V: TRBV28
D: TRBD1
DNA: TGTGCCAGCGGTGGGTACAGGGGGTACGAGCAGTACTTC
CDR3: CASGGYRGYEQYF

size: .
J: TRBJ2-3
V: TRBV11-3
D: .
DNA: TGTGCCAGCAGCCAGGATTACGCGGGGAAGGGAGATACGCAGTATTTT
CDR3: CASSQDYAGKGDTQYF

size: .
J: TRBJ1-2
V: TRBV5-1
D: .
DNA: TGCGCCAGCAGCCCCGACGCAAACTATGGCTACACCTTC
CDR3: CASSPDANYGYTF

size: .
J: TRBJ1-1
V: TRBV10-2
D: TRBD1
DNA: TGCGCCAGCGGGACAGGTTCCGACACTGAAGCTTTCTTT
CDR3: CASGTGSDTEAFF

size: .
J: TRBJ2-3
V: TRBV4-2
D: .
DNA: TGTGCCAGCAGCCAAGAAGAGCGGAACACAGATACGCAGTATTTT
CDR3: CASSQEERNTDTQYF

size: .
J: TRBJ2-1
V: TRBV28
D: TRBD1
DNA: TGTGCCAGCAGTCAGCCGGGACAGCTACATGGTGAGCAGTTCTTC
CDR3: CASSQPGQLHGEQFF

size: many
J: TRBJ1-1
V: TRBV18
D: .
DNA: TGTGCCAGCTCCGCTGAATTCGTGAACACTGAAGCTTTCTTT
CDR3: CASSAEFVNTEAFF

size: .
J: TRBJ1-1
V: TRBV7-2
D: .
DNA: TGTGCCAGCAGCTTAGACCGGGGCCCGAACACTGAAGCTTTCTTT
CDR3: CASSLDRGPNTEAFF